The source of this T cell receptor (beta chain) is a study of blood T cell repertoires in COVID-19. As processed by the authors: The assay estimated nucleated cells by amplifying reference gene primers. TCRdb's copy holds only in-frame clones and misses some; the assay was immunoSEQ multiplex PCR. V and J calls and clone size are copied from that table; D and trimming were computed from the DNA. The table lists under 200,000 clones, about four fifths of them singletons. V dropped 4 bases and J dropped 6 bases, with 9 bases sitting between them. Looked up from germline, CDR1 is KGHSH and CDR2 is LQKENI. This CDR3 is built from 12 residues.

The specimen was peripheral blood. The V gene is TRBV18, the J gene TRBJ1-2; D is possibly TRBD1 (5 bases). This sequence was found in a woman between 40 and 55 years old with COVID-19, enrolled during active disease. In DNA form, the CDR3 reads TGTGCCAGCTCACTCAGGGATGATGGCTACACCTTC. Translation gives CASSLRDDGYTF.